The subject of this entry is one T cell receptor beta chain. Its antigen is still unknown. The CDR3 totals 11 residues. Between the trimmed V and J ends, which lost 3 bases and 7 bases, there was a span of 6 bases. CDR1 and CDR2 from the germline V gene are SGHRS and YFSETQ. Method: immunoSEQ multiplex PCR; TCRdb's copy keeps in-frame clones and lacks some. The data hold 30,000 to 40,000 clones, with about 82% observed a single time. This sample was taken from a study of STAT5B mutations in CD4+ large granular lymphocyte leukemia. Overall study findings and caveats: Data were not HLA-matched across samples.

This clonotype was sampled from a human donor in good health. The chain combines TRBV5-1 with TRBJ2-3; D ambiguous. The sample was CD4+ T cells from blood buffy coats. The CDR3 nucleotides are TGCGCCAGCAGCTCAGCCTATACGCAGTATTTT. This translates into CASSSAYTQYF.